The T cell receptor beta chain described here comes from a study of blood T cells in healthy people across ages. Total RNA, at least 5.5 micrograms per sample, came from PBMCs. A second PCR of roughly 7 to 11 cycles used a sample-barcoded 5' primer and a J-beta primer mix. TCRdb independently ran MiXCR on the 5' RACE reads; one entry per CDR3 protein. The sample carries some 1.5 million distinct CDR3 sequences, approximately 30% recorded once. From germline, CDR1 is MGHRA and CDR2 YSYEKL. V was pared by 0 bases and J by 2 bases, with 14 bases between. The CDR3 length is 16 residues. This clonotype was picked up many times. The antigen remains unidentified. General study findings and limits: Estimates based on one million T cells were treated as lower bounds. A roughly linear fall in TCR beta diversity per million T cells was seen with increasing age.

Sequencing was performed on blood. V gene TRBV4-1 combines with J gene TRBJ2-7, with D hard to call. This clonotype was obtained from a woman between 25 and 40 years old in good health. The CDR3 is CASSQDGSRPPYEQYF. CDR3 bases: TGCGCCAGCAGCCAAGATGGGTCAAGGCCCCCCTACGAGCAGTACTTC.